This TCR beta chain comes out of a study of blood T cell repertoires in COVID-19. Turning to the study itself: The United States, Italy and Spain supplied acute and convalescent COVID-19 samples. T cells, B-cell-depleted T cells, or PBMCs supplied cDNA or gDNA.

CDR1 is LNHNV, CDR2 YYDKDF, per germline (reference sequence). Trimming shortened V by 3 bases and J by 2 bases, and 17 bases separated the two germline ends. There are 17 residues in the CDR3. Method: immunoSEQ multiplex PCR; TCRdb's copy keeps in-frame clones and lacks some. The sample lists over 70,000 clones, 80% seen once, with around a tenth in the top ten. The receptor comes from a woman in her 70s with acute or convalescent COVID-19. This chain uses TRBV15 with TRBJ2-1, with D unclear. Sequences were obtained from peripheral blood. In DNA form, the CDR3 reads TGTGCCACCAGCAGGGCCCTGACAACCCCAACCTACAATGAGCAGTTCTTC. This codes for CATSRALTTPTYNEQFF.